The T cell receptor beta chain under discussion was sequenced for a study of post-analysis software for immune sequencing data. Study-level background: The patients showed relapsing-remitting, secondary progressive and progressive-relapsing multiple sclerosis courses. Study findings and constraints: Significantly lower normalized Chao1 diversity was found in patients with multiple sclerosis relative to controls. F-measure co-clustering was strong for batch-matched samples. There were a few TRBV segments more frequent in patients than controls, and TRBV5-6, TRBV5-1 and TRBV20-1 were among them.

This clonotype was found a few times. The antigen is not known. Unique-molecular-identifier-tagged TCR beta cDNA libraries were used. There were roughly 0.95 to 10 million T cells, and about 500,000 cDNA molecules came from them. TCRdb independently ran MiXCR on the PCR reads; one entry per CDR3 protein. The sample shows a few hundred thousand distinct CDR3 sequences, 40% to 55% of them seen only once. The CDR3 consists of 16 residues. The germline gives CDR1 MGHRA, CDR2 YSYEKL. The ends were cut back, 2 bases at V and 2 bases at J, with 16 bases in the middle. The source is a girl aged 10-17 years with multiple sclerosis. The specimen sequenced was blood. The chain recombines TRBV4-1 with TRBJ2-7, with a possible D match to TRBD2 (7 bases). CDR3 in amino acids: CASSQFFGEGAYEQYF. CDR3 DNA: TGCGCCAGCAGCCAATTCTTCGGGGAGGGGGCCTACGAGCAGTACTTC.